One and the same sample provided the 18 T cell receptor beta chains below, sequenced in a study of blood T cell repertoires in COVID-19. Clones were read by immunoSEQ multiplex PCR, and TCRdb kept only the in-frame ones, dropping some. The sample shows some 110,000 clones, roughly 74% of them seen only once. The sequenced material came from peripheral blood. All receptors come from a man older than 75 with COVID-19, enrolled during active disease.

Details on this clone: An end of the junction does not agree with germline; a read error may underlie this. The CDR3 bases are TGTGCCAGCAGCTTTCGGGACAGGCCGCCCTCTTTT. Amino acid sequence: CASSFRDRPPSF. J is TRBJ1-4 and V is TRBV5-8; 8 bases map to TRBD1. CDR1 is SGHTS, CDR2 YDEGEE, per germline. The CDR3 has 12 residues.

V gene TRBV29-1 combines with J gene TRBJ1-2; 7 nucleotides agree with TRBD1. CDR1 and CDR2 from the germline V gene are SQVTM and ANQGSEA. The CDR3 runs 13 residues. Losses at the gene ends were 6 bases for V and 6 bases for J; bases not matched to a gene: 10. CDR3 DNA sequence: TGCAGCGTACAGGGGAAGAAGCGGGATGGCTACACCTTC. Its translation: CSVQGKKRDGYTF.

The chain is built from TRBV11-1 and TRBJ2-7; 10 positions agree with TRBD2. The CDR3 is made up of 15 amino acids. Germline-derived CDR1 and CDR2 are SGHAT and FQDESV (reference sequence). V shed 7 bases and J 3 bases; nucleotides not matched to a gene: 9. The CDR3, as DNA: TGTGCCAGCAACAGAGCGGGAGGGTCGGGCTACGAGCAGTACTTC. Its protein product is CASNRAGGSGYEQYF.

This clone was detected only a few times. The rearrangement joins TRBV9 to TRBJ1-1; 11 positions match TRBD1. This CDR3 contains 14 residues. The germline V gene has CDR1 SGDLS and CDR2 YYNGEE. J was trimmed by 5 bases and V by 4 bases; bases with no gene match: 4. CDR3 residues: CASSPGQGATEAFF. The CDR3 DNA sequence: TGTGCCAGCAGCCCCGGACAGGGGGCAACTGAAGCTTTCTTT.

The rearrangement joins TRBV27 to TRBJ1-5, with a possible D match to TRBD1 (6 bases). The CDR3 totals 16 residues. The V end was cut by 4 bases, the J end by 1 base, with 14 bases between. Germline loops: CDR1 MNHEY, CDR2 SMNVEV (reference sequence). Here the CDR3 reads CASSSLDRLSNQPQHF. CDR3 nucleotides: TGTGCCAGCAGTTCACTGGACAGACTCAGCAATCAGCCCCAGCATTTT.

The gene calls are TRBV15 and TRBJ1-5, with a possible D match to TRBD1 (6 bases). The CDR3 contains 17 residues. V lost 3 bases and J 3 bases, leaving 18 bases between the germline ends. Germline V lookup: CDR1 LNHNV, CDR2 YYDKDF (reference sequence). The chain's CDR3 is CATSSVVVAGVNQPQHF. CDR3 in DNA: TGTGCCACCAGCAGCGTAGTAGTGGCAGGGGTCAATCAGCCCCAGCATTTT.

The chain combines TRBV14 with TRBJ2-5, with TRBD2 matching 11 bases. The ends lost 3 bases at V and 7 bases at J; junction bases unmatched: 4. Germline V gene lookup returns CDR1 SGHDN and CDR2 FVKESK. CDR3 size: 14 residues. The CDR3 sequence: CASSQGLAGGTQYF. CDR3 in DNA: TGTGCCAGCAGCCAGGGGCTAGCGGGAGGGACCCAGTACTTC.

This clone occurred a few times. The rearrangement uses TRBV7-9 and TRBJ2-3; 9 bases are shared with TRBD2. The CDR3 length is 15 residues. The ends lost 5 bases at V and 3 bases at J; junction bases unmatched: 6. Germline V gene sequence: CDR1 SEHNR, CDR2 FQNEAQ (reference sequence). Written as DNA, the CDR3 is TGTGCCAGCAGCCCGGGACTAGCCGCGACAGATACGCAGTATTTT. Residues: CASSPGLAATDTQYF.

The rearrangement links TRBV7-2 to TRBJ2-2; no clear D. Germline loops: CDR1 SGHTA, CDR2 FQGNSA. V was pared by 1 base and J by 4 bases, with 10 bases between. CDR3 length equals 15 residues. CDR3 nucleotides: TGTGCCAGCAGCTTAGTAAGACTTTCCACCGGGGAGCTGTTTTTT. It specifies CASSLVRLSTGELFF. Supplemented by reference TRBV7-2 and TRBJ2-2, the full variable domain reads GAGVSQSPSNKVTEKGKDVELRCDPISGHTALYWYRQSLGQGLEFLIYFQGNSAPDKSGLPSDRFSAERTGGSVSTLTIQRTQQEDSAVYLCASSLVRLSTGELFFGEGSRLTVL.

The genes are TRBV6-5 and TRBJ1-4; TRBD1 aligns across 10 bases. Losses at the gene ends were 2 bases for V and 6 bases for J; bases not matched to a gene: 6. This CDR3 region has 16 residues. CDR1 is MNHEY, CDR2 SVGAGI, per germline. CDR3 in amino acids: CASSYSRTGGDEKLFF. CDR3 bases: TGTGCCAGCAGTTACAGTCGGACAGGGGGGGATGAAAAACTGTTTTTT.

The chain is built from TRBV6-5 and TRBJ1-6, with TRBD1 matching 8 bases. Germline V gene lookup returns CDR1 MNHEY and CDR2 SVGAGI. V shed 0 bases, J shed 8 bases, and the junction held 6 bases outside the gene matches. The CDR3 sequence is 16 residues long. CDR3 loop: CASSYSIQGAHSPLHF. CDR3 coding DNA: TGTGCCAGCAGTTACTCGATTCAGGGGGCCCATTCACCCCTCCACTTT.

V usage is TRBV15 and J usage is TRBJ1-1; D unresolved. This CDR3 region has 15 residues. The V end was cut by 0 bases, the J end by 0 bases, with 8 bases between. From germline, CDR1 is LNHNV and CDR2 YYDKDF (reference sequence). In nucleotides, the CDR3 is TGTGCCACCAGCAGAGATCGCGGGGTGAACACTGAAGCTTTCTTT. Translating gives CATSRDRGVNTEAFF.

This chain joins TRBV29-1 and TRBJ2-1, with TRBD2 identical over 8 bases. CDR3 length equals 13 residues. Germline CDR1 reads SQVTM; CDR2 reads ANQGSEA. The junction had 3 bases not matched to a gene; V was cut back by 1 base and J by 7 bases. In DNA, the CDR3 is TGCAGCGTTGAAGGACTAGCGTCGAATGAGCAGTTCTTC. Translated: CSVEGLASNEQFF.

This chain links TRBV7-2 with TRBJ2-7; 9 bases map to TRBD2. Germline loops: CDR1 SGHTA, CDR2 FQGNSA. This CDR3 contains 17 residues. V shed 5 bases, J shed 3 bases, and the junction held 14 bases outside the gene matches. DNA of the CDR3: TGTGCCAGCAGCCCCACATTGAGCGGGAGGTCGGGCTACGAGCAGTACTTC. Translation gives CASSPTLSGRSGYEQYF.

The V and J genes are TRBV5-8 and TRBJ2-3; D unresolved. Trimming cost V 7 bases and J 3 bases, with 9 bases left between them. The CDR3 is 12 residues long. Germline loops: CDR1 SGHTS, CDR2 YDEGEE. The CDR3 coding sequence is TGTGCCAGCTCCCCTAGGACAGATACGCAGTATTTT. Translated: CASSPRTDTQYF.

The chain couples TRBV28 to TRBJ2-1; perhaps TRBD2 as D (6 bases). V lost 7 bases and J 8 bases, leaving 15 bases between the germline ends. Germline-derived CDR1 and CDR2 are MDHEN and SYDVKM. This CDR3 has 13 amino acids. CDR3 loop: CASTLMGGDEQFF. The CDR3 DNA follows: TGTGCCAGCACTCTCATGGGCGGGGATGAGCAGTTCTTC.

This clone came up a few times. The chain couples TRBV10-2 to TRBJ1-4; D uncertain. V was trimmed by 4 bases and J by 0 bases, leaving 12 bases between them. CDR3 length equals 16 residues. Germline values: CDR1 WSHSY, CDR2 SAAADI. The CDR3 loop reads CASSVGLGTTNEKLFF. CDR3 nucleotides: TGCGCCAGCAGTGTAGGCCTCGGGACAACTAATGAAAAACTGTTTTTT.

The table lists this clone with a few counts. The V gene is TRBV4-1, the J gene TRBJ1-1, with a possible D match to TRBD1 (5 bases). CDR3 length: 13 residues. The V end lost 3 bases, the J end lost 1 base, and 6 bases lay between the germline ends. The germline CDR1 and CDR2 sequences are MGHRA and YSYEKL. CDR3 DNA: TGCGCCAGCAGCCAGGGGGGGAACACTGAAGCTTTCTTT. It translates to CASSQGGNTEAFF.